This TCR beta chain was recovered during a study of blood T cell repertoires in COVID-19. The germline V gene has CDR1 SGHRS and CDR2 YFSETQ. The CDR3 covers 13 residues. V was trimmed by 2 bases and J by 6 bases, leaving 11 bases between them. Sequencing used immunoSEQ multiplex PCR; TCRdb keeps in-frame clones, though not all of them. The profile shows 200,000 to 250,000 clones, approximately 86% of them singletons. The sample holds one count of this clone. The chain is built from TRBV5-1 and TRBJ1-2; D is perhaps TRBD1 (6 bases). The sequenced sample was PBMCs or T cells enriched from blood (not recorded which). This TCR was sampled from a woman between 40 and 55 years old with acute COVID-19. CDR3 in DNA: TGCGCCAGCAGCTTACAGGGAAGCGATGGCTACACCTTC. Its translation is CASSLQGSDGYTF.